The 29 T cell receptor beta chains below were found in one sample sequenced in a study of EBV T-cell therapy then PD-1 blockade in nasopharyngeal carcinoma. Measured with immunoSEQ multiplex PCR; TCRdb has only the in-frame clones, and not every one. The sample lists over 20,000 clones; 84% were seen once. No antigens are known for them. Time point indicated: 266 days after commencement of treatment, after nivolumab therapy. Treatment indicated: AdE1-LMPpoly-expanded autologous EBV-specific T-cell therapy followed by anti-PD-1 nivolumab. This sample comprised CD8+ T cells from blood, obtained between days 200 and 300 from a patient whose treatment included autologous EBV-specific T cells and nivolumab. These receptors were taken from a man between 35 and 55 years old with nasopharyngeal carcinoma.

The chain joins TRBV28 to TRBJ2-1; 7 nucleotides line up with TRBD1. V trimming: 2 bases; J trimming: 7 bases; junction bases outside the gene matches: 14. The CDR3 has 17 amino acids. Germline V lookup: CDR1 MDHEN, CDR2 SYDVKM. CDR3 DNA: TGTGCCAGCAGTTTAGGGACAGCCTTCACAGGATGGAATGAGCAGTTCTTC. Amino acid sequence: CASSLGTAFTGWNEQFF.

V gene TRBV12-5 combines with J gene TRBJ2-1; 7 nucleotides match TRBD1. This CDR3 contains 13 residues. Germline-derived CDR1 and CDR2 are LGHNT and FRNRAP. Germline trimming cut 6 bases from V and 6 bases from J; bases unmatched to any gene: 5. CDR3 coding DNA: TGTGCTAGTGGCCTTCGGGACAGCAATGAGCAGTTCTTC. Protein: CASGLRDSNEQFF.

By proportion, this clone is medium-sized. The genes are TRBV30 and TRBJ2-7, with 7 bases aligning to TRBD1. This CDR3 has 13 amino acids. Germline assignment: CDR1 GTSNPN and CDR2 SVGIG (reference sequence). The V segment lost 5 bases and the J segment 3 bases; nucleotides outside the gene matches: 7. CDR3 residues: CAWVTGDRYEQYF. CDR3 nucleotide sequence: TGTGCCTGGGTTACAGGGGATCGCTACGAGCAGTACTTC. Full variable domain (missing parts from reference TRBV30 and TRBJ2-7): SQTIHQWPATLVQPVGSPLSLECTVEGTSNPNLYWYRQAAGRGLQLLFYSVGIGQISSEVPQNLSASRPQDRQFILSSKKLLLSDSGFYLCAWVTGDRYEQYFGPGTRLTVT.

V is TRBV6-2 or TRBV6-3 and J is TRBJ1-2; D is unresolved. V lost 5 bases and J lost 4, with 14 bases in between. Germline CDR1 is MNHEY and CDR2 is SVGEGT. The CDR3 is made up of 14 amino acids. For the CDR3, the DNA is TGTGCCAGCAGTGAGGGAGAGGAAGGCTATGGCTACACCTTC. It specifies CASSEGEEGYGYTF.

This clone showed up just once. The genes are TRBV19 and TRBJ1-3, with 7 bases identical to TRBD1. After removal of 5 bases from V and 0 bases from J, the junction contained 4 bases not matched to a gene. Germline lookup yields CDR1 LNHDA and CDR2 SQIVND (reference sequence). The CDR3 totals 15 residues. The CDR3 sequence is CASSLDRSSGNTIYF. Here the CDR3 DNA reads TGTGCCAGTAGTTTGGACAGGAGCTCTGGAAACACCATATATTTT.

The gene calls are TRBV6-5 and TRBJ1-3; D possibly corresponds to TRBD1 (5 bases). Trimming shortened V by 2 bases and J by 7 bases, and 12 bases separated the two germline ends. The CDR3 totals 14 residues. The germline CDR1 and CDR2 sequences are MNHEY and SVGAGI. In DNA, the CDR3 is TGTGCCAGCAGTTACGGGGGGTATGCGAACACCATATATTTT. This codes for CASSYGGYANTIYF.

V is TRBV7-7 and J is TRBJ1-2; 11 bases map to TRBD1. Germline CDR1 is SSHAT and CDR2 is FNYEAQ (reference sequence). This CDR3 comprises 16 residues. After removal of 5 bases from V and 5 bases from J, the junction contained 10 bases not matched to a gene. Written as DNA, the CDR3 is TGTGCCAGCAGCCCCCCCCGGGACAGGGGGTATTATGGCTACACCTTC. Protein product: CASSPPRDRGYYGYTF.

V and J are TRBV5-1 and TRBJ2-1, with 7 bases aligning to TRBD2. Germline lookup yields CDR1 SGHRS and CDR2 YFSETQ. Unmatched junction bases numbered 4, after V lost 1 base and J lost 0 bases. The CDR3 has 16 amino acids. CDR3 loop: CASSLSGVSSYNEQFF. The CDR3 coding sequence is TGCGCCAGCAGCTTGAGCGGGGTCAGCTCCTACAATGAGCAGTTCTTC.

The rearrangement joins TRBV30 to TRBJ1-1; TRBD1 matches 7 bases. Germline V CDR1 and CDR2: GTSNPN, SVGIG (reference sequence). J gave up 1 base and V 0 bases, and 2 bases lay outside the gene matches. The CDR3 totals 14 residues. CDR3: CAWSVRQGNTEAFF. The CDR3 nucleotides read TGTGCCTGGAGTGTGCGACAGGGGAACACTGAAGCTTTCTTT.

The CDR3 nucleotides are TGTGCCACCAGCAGAGATACGGAACTGACCCACACTGAAGCTTTCTTT. As protein: CATSRDTELTHTEAFF. V and J are TRBV15 and TRBJ1-1; D is undetermined. Between the trimmed V and J ends, which lost 0 bases and 3 bases, there was a span of 14 bases. This CDR3 contains 16 residues. CDR1 and CDR2 (germline): LNHNV, YYDKDF (reference sequence). Variable domain in full (rest from reference TRBV15 and TRBJ1-1): DAMVIQNPRYQVTQFGKPVTLSCSQTLNHNVMYWYQQKSSQAPKLLFHYYDKDFNNEADTPDNFQSRRPNTSFCFLDIRSPGLGDTAMYLCATSRDTELTHTEAFFGQGTRLTVV.

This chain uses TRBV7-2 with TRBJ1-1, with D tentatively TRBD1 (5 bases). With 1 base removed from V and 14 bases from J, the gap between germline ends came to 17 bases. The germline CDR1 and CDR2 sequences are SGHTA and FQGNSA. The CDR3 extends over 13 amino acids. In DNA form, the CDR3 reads TGTGCCAGCAGCTTAGATTATGGGACGGTGGGCTTCTTT. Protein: CASSLDYGTVGFF.

CDR3 sequence (DNA): TGTGCCAGCAGCCTAAACCCGGACAGTAACTACGAGCAGTACTTC. Its protein product is CASSLNPDSNYEQYF. The chain links TRBV6-2 or TRBV6-3 to TRBJ2-7, with D perhaps TRBD1 (6 bases). The germline V gene encodes CDR1 MNHEY and CDR2 SVGEGT. Trimming shortened V by 6 bases and J by 3 bases, and 18 bases separated the two germline ends. This CDR3 has 15 residues.

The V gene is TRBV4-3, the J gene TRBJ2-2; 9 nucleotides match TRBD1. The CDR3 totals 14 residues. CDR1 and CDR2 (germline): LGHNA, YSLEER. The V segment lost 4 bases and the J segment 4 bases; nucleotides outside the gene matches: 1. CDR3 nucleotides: TGCGCCAGCAGCCGGACAGGGGTCACCGGGGAGCTGTTTTTT. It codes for CASSRTGVTGELFF.

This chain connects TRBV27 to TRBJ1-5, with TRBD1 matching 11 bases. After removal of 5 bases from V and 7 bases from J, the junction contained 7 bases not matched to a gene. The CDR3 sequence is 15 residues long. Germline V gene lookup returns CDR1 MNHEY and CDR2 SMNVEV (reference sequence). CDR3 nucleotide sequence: TGTGCCAGCAGTCCAAGGGACAGGGGGGGCCAGCCCCAGCATTTT. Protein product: CASSPRDRGGQPQHF.

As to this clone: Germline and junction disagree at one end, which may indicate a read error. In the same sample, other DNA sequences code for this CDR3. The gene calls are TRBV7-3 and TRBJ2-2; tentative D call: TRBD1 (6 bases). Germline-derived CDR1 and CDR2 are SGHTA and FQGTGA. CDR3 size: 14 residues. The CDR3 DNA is TGTGCCAGCAGCTCCACAGGGTACACCGGGGAACTGTTTTTT. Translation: CASSSTGYTGELFF.

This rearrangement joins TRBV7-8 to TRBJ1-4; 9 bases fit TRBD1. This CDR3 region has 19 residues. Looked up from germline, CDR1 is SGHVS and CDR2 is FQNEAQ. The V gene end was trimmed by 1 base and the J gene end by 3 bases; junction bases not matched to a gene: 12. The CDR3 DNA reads TGTGCCAGCAGCTTAGTGCCCGGGACAGGGAGGGGTGCTAATGAAAAACTGTTTTTT. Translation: CASSLVPGTGRGANEKLFF.

CDR3 loop: CASSLGDYEQYF. As DNA, the CDR3 is TGTGCCAGCAGCTTAGGGGACTACGAGCAGTACTTC. The chain joins TRBV7-9 to TRBJ2-7, with D unresolved. The CDR3 has 12 residues. Deletions cut 1 base from V and 3 bases from J, with 4 bases between. The germline V gene has CDR1 SEHNR and CDR2 FQNEAQ (reference sequence).

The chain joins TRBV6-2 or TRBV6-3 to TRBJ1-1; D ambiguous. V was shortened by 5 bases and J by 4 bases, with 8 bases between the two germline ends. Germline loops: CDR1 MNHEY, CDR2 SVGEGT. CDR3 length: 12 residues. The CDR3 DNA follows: TGTGCCAGCAGTCCGCTGGGCACTGAAGCTTTCTTT. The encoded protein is CASSPLGTEAFF.

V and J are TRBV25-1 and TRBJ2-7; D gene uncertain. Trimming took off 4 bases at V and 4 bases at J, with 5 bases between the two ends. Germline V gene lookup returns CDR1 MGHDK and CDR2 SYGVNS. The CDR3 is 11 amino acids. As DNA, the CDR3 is TGTGCCAGCAGTGGAGGTTACGAGCAGTACTTC. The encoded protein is CASSGGYEQYF.

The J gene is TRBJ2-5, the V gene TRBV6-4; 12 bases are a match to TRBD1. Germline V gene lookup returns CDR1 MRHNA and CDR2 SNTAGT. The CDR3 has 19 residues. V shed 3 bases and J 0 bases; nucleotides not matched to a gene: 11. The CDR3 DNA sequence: TGTGCCAGCAGTGAGCACCGGGACAGGGGGCAATCTAACCAAGAGACCCAGTACTTC. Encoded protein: CASSEHRDRGQSNQETQYF.

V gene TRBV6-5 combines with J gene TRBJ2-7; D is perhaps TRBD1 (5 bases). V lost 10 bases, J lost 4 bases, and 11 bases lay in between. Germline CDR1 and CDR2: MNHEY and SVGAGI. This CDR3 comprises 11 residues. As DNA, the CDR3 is TGTGCCACGTTTCAGGGTTACGAGCAGTACTTC. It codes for CATFQGYEQYF.

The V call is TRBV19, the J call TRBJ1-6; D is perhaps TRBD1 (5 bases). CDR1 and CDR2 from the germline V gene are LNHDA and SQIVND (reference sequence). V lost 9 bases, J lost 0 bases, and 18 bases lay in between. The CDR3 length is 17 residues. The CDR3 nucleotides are TGTGCCAGCTGCATCGTGGGGGGGAGCTCCTATAATTCACCCCTCCACTTT. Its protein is CASCIVGGSSYNSPLHF.

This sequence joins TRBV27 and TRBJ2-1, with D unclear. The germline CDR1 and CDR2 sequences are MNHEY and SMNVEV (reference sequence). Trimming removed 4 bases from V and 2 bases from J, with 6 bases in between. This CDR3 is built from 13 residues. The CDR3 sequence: CASSYQTYNEQFF. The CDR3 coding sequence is TGTGCCAGCAGTTATCAAACCTACAATGAGCAGTTCTTC.

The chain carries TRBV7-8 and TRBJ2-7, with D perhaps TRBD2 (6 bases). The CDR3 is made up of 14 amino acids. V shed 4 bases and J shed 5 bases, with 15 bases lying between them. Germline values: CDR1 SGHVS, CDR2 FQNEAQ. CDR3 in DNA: TGTGCCAGCAGCTCGGGCGGAGGGACCAACGAGCAGTACTTC. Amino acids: CASSSGGGTNEQYF.

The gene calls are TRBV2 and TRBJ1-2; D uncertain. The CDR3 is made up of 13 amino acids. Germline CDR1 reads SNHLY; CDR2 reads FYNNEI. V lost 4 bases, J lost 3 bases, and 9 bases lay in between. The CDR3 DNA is TGTGCCAGCAGTGTCTGGAGAGACTATGGCTACACCTTC. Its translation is CASSVWRDYGYTF.

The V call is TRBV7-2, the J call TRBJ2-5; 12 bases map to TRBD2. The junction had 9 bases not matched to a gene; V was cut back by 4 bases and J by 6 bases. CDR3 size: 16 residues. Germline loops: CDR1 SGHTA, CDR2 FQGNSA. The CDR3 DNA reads TGTGCCAGCAGCTCCTGGACTAGCGGGGACTGGAAGACCCAGTACTTC. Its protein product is CASSSWTSGDWKTQYF.

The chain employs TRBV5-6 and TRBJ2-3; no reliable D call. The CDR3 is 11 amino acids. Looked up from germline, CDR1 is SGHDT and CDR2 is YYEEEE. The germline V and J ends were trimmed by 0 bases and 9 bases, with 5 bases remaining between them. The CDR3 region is CASSLGQTQYF. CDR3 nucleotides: TGTGCCAGCAGCTTGGGGCAGACGCAGTATTTT.

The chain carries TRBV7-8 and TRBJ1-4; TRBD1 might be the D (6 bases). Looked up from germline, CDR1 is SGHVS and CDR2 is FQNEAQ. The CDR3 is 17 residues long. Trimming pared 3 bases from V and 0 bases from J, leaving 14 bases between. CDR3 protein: CASSFVGGRATNEKLFF. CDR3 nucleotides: TGTGCCAGCAGCTTTGTCGGGGGGCGGGCAACTAATGAAAAACTGTTTTTT.

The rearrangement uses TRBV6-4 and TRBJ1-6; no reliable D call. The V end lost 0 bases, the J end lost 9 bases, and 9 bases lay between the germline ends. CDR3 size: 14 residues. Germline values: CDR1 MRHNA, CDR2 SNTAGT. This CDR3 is CASSDSSNSSPLHF. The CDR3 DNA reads TGTGCCAGCAGTGACTCGAGCAACTCTTCACCCCTCCACTTT.